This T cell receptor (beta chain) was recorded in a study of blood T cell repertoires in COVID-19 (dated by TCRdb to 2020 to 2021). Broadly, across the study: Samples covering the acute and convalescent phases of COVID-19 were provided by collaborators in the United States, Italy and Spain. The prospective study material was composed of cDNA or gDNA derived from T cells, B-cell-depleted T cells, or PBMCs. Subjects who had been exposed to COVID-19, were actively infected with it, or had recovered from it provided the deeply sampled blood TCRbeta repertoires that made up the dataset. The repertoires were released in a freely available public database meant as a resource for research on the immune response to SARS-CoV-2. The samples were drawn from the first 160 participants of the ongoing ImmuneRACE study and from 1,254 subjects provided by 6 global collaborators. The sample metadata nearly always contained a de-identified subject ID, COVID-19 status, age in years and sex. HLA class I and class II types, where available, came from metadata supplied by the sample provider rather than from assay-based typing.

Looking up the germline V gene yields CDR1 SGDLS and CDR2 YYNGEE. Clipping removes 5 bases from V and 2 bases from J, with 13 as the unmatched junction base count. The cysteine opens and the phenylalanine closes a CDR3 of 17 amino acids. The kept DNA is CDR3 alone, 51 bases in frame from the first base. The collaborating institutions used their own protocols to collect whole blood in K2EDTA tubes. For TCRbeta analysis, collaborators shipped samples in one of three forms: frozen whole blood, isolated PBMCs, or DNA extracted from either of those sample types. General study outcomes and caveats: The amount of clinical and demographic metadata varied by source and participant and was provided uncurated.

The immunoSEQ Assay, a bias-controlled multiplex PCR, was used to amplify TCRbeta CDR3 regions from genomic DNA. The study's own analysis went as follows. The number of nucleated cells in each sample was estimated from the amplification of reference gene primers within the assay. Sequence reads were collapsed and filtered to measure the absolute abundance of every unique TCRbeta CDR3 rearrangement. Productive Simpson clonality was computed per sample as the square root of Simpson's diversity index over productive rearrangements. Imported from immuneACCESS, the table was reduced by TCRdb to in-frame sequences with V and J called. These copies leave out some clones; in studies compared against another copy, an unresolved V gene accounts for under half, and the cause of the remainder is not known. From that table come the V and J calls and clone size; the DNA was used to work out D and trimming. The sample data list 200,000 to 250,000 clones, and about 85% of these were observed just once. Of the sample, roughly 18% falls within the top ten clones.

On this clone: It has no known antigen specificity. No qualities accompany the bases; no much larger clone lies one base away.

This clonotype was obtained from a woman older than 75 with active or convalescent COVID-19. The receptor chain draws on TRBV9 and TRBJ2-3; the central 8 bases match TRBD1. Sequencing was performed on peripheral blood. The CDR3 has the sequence CASSPRGDRRFTDTQYF. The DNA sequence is TGTGCCAGCAGTCCTAGGGGGGACAGGAGATTCACAGATACGCAGTATTTT.